This T cell receptor beta chain was sequenced for a study of glioma-infiltrating T cells. TCR alpha and beta CDR3 regions were amplified from RNA using iRepertoire nested multiplex PCR. For one-step reverse transcription and amplification, roughly 100-400 ng of tissue mRNA or PBMC total RNA was used. MiXCR was run by TCRdb on the multiplex PCR reads, yielding one entry per CDR3 protein. The sample carries under 20,000 distinct CDR3 sequences, over 45% recorded once. Notes on the study in general: CDR3 overlap between tissue and blood was very small.

Ten or more counts support this clonotype. Its antigen remains unknown. The CDR3 covers 11 residues. Germline-derived CDR1 and CDR2 are SQVTM and ANQGSEA. Trimming pared 4 bases from V and 0 bases from J, leaving 4 bases between. Sequencing was carried out using glioma tissue, nonneoplastic brain tissue, or PBMCs (not recorded which). The TCR was taken from a human donor with low-grade glioma or glioblastoma, undergoing nonglioma brain surgery, or in good health (not recorded which). V and J are TRBV29-1 and TRBJ2-7; D unclear. The CDR3 nucleotides read TGCAGCGTTGGGGGCTCCTACGAGCAGTACTTC. This translates into CSVGGSYEQYF.